This T cell receptor beta chain emerged from a study of blood T cell repertoires in COVID-19. TCRdb keeps only in-frame clones here, not all; method: immunoSEQ multiplex PCR. The profile covers 330,000 or so clones, with about 87% appearing a single time and 5% taken by the ten largest. This clonotype was sampled from a man aged 25-45 years who had recovered from COVID-19. Material: PBMCs or T cells enriched from blood (not recorded which).

The CDR3 DNA reads TGTGCCAGCAGCCAAGCAGGTACTGTGCAGTACTTC. Translating gives CASSQAGTVQYF. The chain employs TRBV14 and TRBJ2-7; unclear D gene. Germline V gene sequence: CDR1 SGHDN, CDR2 FVKESK. Trimming took off 1 base at V and 9 bases at J, with 10 bases between the two ends. The CDR3 runs to 12 residues.